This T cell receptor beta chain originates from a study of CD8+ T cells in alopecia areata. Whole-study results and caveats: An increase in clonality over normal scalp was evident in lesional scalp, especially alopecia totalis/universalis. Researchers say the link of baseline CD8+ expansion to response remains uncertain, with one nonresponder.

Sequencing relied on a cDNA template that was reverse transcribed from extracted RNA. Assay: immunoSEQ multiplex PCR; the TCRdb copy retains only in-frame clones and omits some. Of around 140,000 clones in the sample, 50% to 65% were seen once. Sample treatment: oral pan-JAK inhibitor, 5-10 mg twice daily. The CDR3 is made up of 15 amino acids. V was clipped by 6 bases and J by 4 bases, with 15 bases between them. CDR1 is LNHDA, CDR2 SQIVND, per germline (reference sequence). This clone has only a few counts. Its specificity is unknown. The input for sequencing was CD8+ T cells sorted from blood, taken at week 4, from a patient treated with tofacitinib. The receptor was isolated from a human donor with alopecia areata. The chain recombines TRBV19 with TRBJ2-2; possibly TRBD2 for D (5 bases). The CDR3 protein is CASSSRREGTGELFF. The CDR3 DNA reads TGTGCCAGTAGCTCCCGACGGGAAGGCACCGGGGAGCTGTTTTTT.